This is a list of T cell receptor beta chains from one sample in a study of blood T cell repertoires in COVID-19. Assay: immunoSEQ multiplex PCR; the TCRdb copy retains only in-frame clones and omits some. The sample gives approximately 98,000 clones, around 81% of which show up once; roughly 4% is in the top ten. Material: peripheral blood. These receptors all come from a man aged 60 to 69 with acute or convalescent COVID-19. Each CDR3 is given without its conserved first and last residue. Fields, in order: D gene, J gene, CDR3 length, V gene, CDR3 protein. A D gene is named only where the DNA matches it firmly.

TRBD1 TRBJ1-1 13 TRBV7-2 ASSLIQGVHTEAF
- TRBJ2-3 14 TRBV7-2 ASSELAMVGTDTQY
- TRBJ2-6 15 TRBV18 ASSPQTGLSGANVLT
- TRBJ1-5 12 TRBV7-2 ASSRPGGVQPQH
TRBD1 TRBJ1-1 12 TRBV28 ASTRTGGRTEAF
- TRBJ1-1 11 TRBV30 AWKRDMNTEAF
TRBD2 TRBJ2-3 13 TRBV19 ASMERELLTDTQY
- TRBJ2-3 11 TRBV24-1 ATSKGGTDTQY
- TRBJ2-1 14 TRBV24-1 ATSDSRTRSYNEQF
- TRBJ1-6 17 TRBV27 ASTKTQITYRDYNSPLH
TRBD1 TRBJ1-1 12 TRBV7-6 ASSLGTGDTEAF
- TRBJ1-1 11 TRBV5-5 ASSFMAGAEAF
- TRBJ2-7 10 TRBV30 AWSVTVDEQY
- TRBJ2-1 14 TRBV2 ASSERVVGHLNEQF
- TRBJ1-3 9 TRBV10-1 ASGQGNTIY
- TRBJ2-1 14 TRBV4-1 ASRLYRESGYNEQF
- TRBJ2-6 13 TRBV18 ASSPLSSGANVLT
- TRBJ1-5 13 TRBV30 AWSAGGGRPRAQH
- TRBJ1-1 10 TRBV6-5 ASSPRGGQAF
TRBD1 TRBJ1-2 13 TRBV15 ATSSTGQGNYGYT
- TRBJ1-1 13 TRBV3-1/TRBV3-2 ASSQGGRVNTEAF
TRBD1 TRBJ2-3 12 TRBV10-2 ASGDRGGSDTQY
TRBD2 TRBJ2-2 12 TRBV7-8 ASSTRTSRGELF
- TRBJ1-1 13 TRBV2 ASSETGLLNTEAF
TRBD2 TRBJ2-1 13 TRBV7-9 ASSKSGTRDNEQF
- TRBJ1-1 12 TRBV27 ASSLQGLNTEAF
- TRBJ1-1 11 TRBV29-1 SVRGPRGTEAF
- TRBJ1-1 13 TRBV27 ASSFVSQVNTEAF
TRBD1 TRBJ2-7 12 TRBV2 ASRAQGESDEQY
- TRBJ1-5 14 TRBV7-8 ASSLVANRADQPQH
TRBD1 TRBJ1-1 14 TRBV7-6 ASSLALGQGVTEAF
- TRBJ1-1 13 TRBV5-5 ASRTPGSGNTEAF
TRBD2 TRBJ2-2 18 TRBV5-4 ASSSSSGRASNIRGGELF
TRBD2 TRBJ2-1 16 TRBV5-1 ASSLLLMRTSGDNEQF
- TRBJ1-1 12 TRBV10-1 ASSRTTGAPEAF
- TRBJ1-5 14 TRBV18 ASSPPNKGGKQPQH
- TRBJ1-1 12 TRBV18 ASSPGTGNTEAF
- TRBJ1-2 15 TRBV23-1 ASSQEGGFSRNYGYT
- TRBJ1-6 8 TRBV30 AWSLADLH
- TRBJ2-2 13 TRBV15 ATSEGTYNTGELF
- TRBJ2-3 12 TRBV7-8 AIGGPDFTDTQY
- TRBJ1-2 10 TRBV30 AWTGVFYGYT
- TRBJ2-7 13 TRBV30 AWKVLGRSSYEQY
- TRBJ1-1 14 TRBV10-1 ASSEYIGQMNTEAF
- TRBJ1-1 11 TRBV7-7 ASSLNAGTEAF
- TRBJ1-2 11 TRBV6-6 ASRPTGNYGYT
- TRBJ1-6 12 TRBV19 ASRGSAYNSPLH
- TRBJ1-3 10 TRBV30 AWVGARNTIY
TRBD1 TRBJ1-4 11 TRBV19 ASWTGSNEKLF
- TRBJ1-1 11 TRBV30 AWSRTLSAEAF
TRBD2 TRBJ2-1 13 TRBV18 ASSQGLAGGYEQF
TRBD2 TRBJ2-5 15 TRBV5-6 ASSLMTSGRVGETQY
- TRBJ1-1 10 TRBV28 ASSAGSTEAF
- TRBJ1-1 12 TRBV5-1 ASSLATGGTEAF
- TRBJ1-1 11 TRBV24-1 ATSDYEVFEAF